Listed below are T cell receptor beta chains from one sample, sequenced in a study of neurological immune-mediated disorders. TCRdb fed the 5' RACE reads into MiXCR, producing one record per CDR3 protein. The table records approximately 100,000 distinct CDR3 sequences, roughly 3.5% of them present only once. The sequenced sample was PBMCs. These receptors all stem from a woman between 18 and 29 years old with multiple sclerosis. Both conserved end residues are part of each CDR3. The D gene is left open where the match is weak. Expanded clones are given a class, and other clones once, few, many or no size at all.

CDR3 protein: CASSLGSTGSIYEQYF; CDR3 DNA: TGTGCCAGCAGCTTAGGGAGTACAGGTTCTATCTACGAGCAGTACTTC; clone size: many; D gene: NA; J gene: TRBJ2-7; V gene: TRBV7-6
CDR3 protein: CASSLATRYNEQFF; CDR3 DNA: TGTGCCAGCAGCTTAGCTACTCGGTACAATGAGCAGTTCTTC; clone size: many; D gene: NA; J gene: TRBJ2-1; V gene: TRBV7-9
CDR3 protein: CASSGHGGRGATQYF; CDR3 DNA: TGCGCCAGCAGTGGGCATGGGGGTCGTGGAGCGACCCAGTACTTC; clone size: many; D gene: NA; J gene: TRBJ2-5; V gene: TRBV10-1
CDR3 protein: CASSQELLGGEQFF; CDR3 DNA: TGCGCCAGCAGCCAAGAATTACTGGGCGGCGAGCAGTTCTTC; clone size: many; D gene: NA; J gene: TRBJ2-1; V gene: TRBV4-3
CDR3 protein: CASSHMYGTNEKLFF; CDR3 DNA: TGCGCCAGCAGCCATATGTACGGTACTAATGAAAAACTGTTTTTT; clone size: many; D gene: NA; J gene: TRBJ1-4; V gene: TRBV4-1
CDR3 protein: CASSLGRGNIQYF; CDR3 DNA: TGTGCCAGCAGTCTCGGGCGGGGAAACATTCAGTACTTC; clone size: many; D gene: NA; J gene: TRBJ2-4; V gene: TRBV6-5
CDR3 protein: CASNTGAIFGNQPQHF; CDR3 DNA: TGTGCCAGCAATACAGGGGCGATTTTTGGCAATCAGCCCCAGCATTTT; clone size: many; D gene: TRBD1; J gene: TRBJ1-5; V gene: TRBV28
CDR3 protein: CASSLGAGAEAFF; CDR3 DNA: TGCGCCAGCAGCTTGGGGGCAGGGGCTGAAGCTTTCTTT; clone size: many; D gene: NA; J gene: TRBJ1-1; V gene: TRBV5-1
CDR3 protein: CSAPQGASSPLHF; CDR3 DNA: TGCAGTGCACCTCAGGGGGCCTCCTCACCCCTCCACTTT; clone size: many; D gene: TRBD1; J gene: TRBJ1-6; V gene: TRBV20-1
CDR3 protein: CASRIEGTDTQYF; CDR3 DNA: TGTGCCAGCCGAATTGAGGGGACAGATACGCAGTATTTT; clone size: many; D gene: NA; J gene: TRBJ2-3; V gene: TRBV12-3/TRBV12-4
CDR3 protein: CASLVGGTQYF; CDR3 DNA: TGTGCCAGCCTGGTGGGGGGGACCCAGTACTTC; clone size: many; D gene: NA; J gene: TRBJ2-5; V gene: TRBV6-5
CDR3 protein: CSARGGSGVYEQYF; CDR3 DNA: TGCAGTGCTAGGGGCGGGAGTGGGGTCTACGAGCAGTACTTC; clone size: many; D gene: TRBD2; J gene: TRBJ2-7; V gene: TRBV20-1
CDR3 protein: CASSQHTGDSLGGYTF; CDR3 DNA: TGTGCCAGCAGCCAACATACAGGGGACAGCCTAGGAGGCTACACCTTC; clone size: many; D gene: TRBD1; J gene: TRBJ1-2; V gene: TRBV4-2
CDR3 protein: CAIIRGNTTYNEQFF; CDR3 DNA: TGTGCCATCATTCGCGGCAACACCACGTACAATGAGCAGTTCTTC; clone size: NA; D gene: NA; J gene: TRBJ2-1; V gene: TRBV10-3
CDR3 protein: CASSAQANQPQHF; CDR3 DNA: TGTGCCAGTAGCGCCCAAGCCAATCAGCCCCAGCATTTT; clone size: many; D gene: NA; J gene: TRBJ1-5; V gene: TRBV19
CDR3 protein: CASSLASPSYNEQFF; CDR3 DNA: TGCGCCAGCAGCTTGGCCTCCCCCTCCTACAATGAGCAGTTCTTC; clone size: many; D gene: NA; J gene: TRBJ2-1; V gene: TRBV5-1
CDR3 protein: CASRPGQGAQPQHF; CDR3 DNA: TGTGCCAGCAGGCCAGGACAGGGTGCTCAGCCCCAGCATTTT; clone size: few; D gene: TRBD1; J gene: TRBJ1-5; V gene: TRBV12-3/TRBV12-4
CDR3 protein: CASSRQVTGANVLTF; CDR3 DNA: TGTGCCAGCAGTCGACAGGTCACTGGGGCCAACGTCCTGACTTTC; clone size: many; D gene: NA; J gene: TRBJ2-6; V gene: TRBV6-2/TRBV6-3
CDR3 protein: CATSRVTGDNSPLHF; CDR3 DNA: TGTGCCACCAGCAGGGTGACAGGAGACAATTCACCCCTCCACTTT; clone size: many; D gene: NA; J gene: TRBJ1-6; V gene: TRBV15
CDR3 protein: CASSKLVQETQYF; CDR3 DNA: TGTGCCAGCAGCAAGTTGGTCCAAGAGACCCAGTACTTC; clone size: many; D gene: NA; J gene: TRBJ2-5; V gene: TRBV5-6
CDR3 protein: CASSLTAANYGYTF; CDR3 DNA: TGTGCCAGCAGCTTGACAGCGGCTAACTATGGCTACACCTTC; clone size: many; D gene: NA; J gene: TRBJ1-2; V gene: TRBV5-5
CDR3 protein: CASIMGDGYTF; CDR3 DNA: TGTGCCAGCATCATGGGGGATGGCTACACCTTC; clone size: many; D gene: NA; J gene: TRBJ1-2; V gene: TRBV21-1
CDR3 protein: CSARSQDNKTQNF; CDR3 DNA: TGCAGTGCTAGATCGCAGGACAATAAGACCCAGAATTTT; clone size: few; D gene: NA; J gene: TRBJ1-5; V gene: TRBV20-1
CDR3 protein: CASSEELFAQDTQYF; CDR3 DNA: TGTGCCAGCAGTGAGGAGCTCTTCGCCCAAGATACGCAGTATTTT; clone size: few; D gene: NA; J gene: TRBJ2-3; V gene: TRBV2
CDR3 protein: CASTTDRGRGLHEQYF; CDR3 DNA: TGTGCCAGCACAACCGACCGGGGCAGGGGGCTACACGAGCAGTACTTC; clone size: many; D gene: TRBD1; J gene: TRBJ2-7; V gene: TRBV7-9
CDR3 protein: CSASLGHLNTEAFF; CDR3 DNA: TGCAGTGCTAGTCTGGGACACTTGAACACTGAAGCTTTCTTT; clone size: many; D gene: NA; J gene: TRBJ1-1; V gene: TRBV20-1
CDR3 protein: CASSVLQGTPDTQYF; CDR3 DNA: TGTGCCAGCAGCGTTCTGCAGGGCACCCCAGATACGCAGTATTTT; clone size: many; D gene: NA; J gene: TRBJ2-3; V gene: TRBV9
CDR3 protein: CASSRGQGTGTDTQYF; CDR3 DNA: TGTGCCAGTAGTAGGGGACAGGGTACGGGCACAGATACGCAGTATTTT; clone size: few; D gene: TRBD1; J gene: TRBJ2-3; V gene: TRBV19
CDR3 protein: CASTPFKDEQFF; CDR3 DNA: TGTGCCAGCACCCCGTTTAAAGATGAGCAGTTCTTC; clone size: many; D gene: NA; J gene: TRBJ2-1; V gene: TRBV12-3/TRBV12-4
CDR3 protein: CASSQYTQGNTIYF; CDR3 DNA: TGTGCCAGCAGCCAATATACCCAGGGCAACACCATATATTTT; clone size: many; D gene: NA; J gene: TRBJ1-3; V gene: TRBV3-1
CDR3 protein: CASSLVSDNTYEQYF; CDR3 DNA: TGCGCCAGCAGCTTGGTGTCAGATAATACCTACGAGCAGTACTTC; clone size: many; D gene: NA; J gene: TRBJ2-7; V gene: TRBV5-1
CDR3 protein: CASSPFDRSFNTEAFF; CDR3 DNA: TGTGCCAGCAGCCCATTCGACAGAAGCTTCAACACTGAAGCTTTCTTT; clone size: many; D gene: NA; J gene: TRBJ1-1; V gene: TRBV3-1
CDR3 protein: CASSSPGQGVGTEAFF; CDR3 DNA: TGTGCCAGCAGTTCTCCAGGACAGGGAGTAGGCACTGAAGCTTTCTTT; clone size: many; D gene: TRBD1; J gene: TRBJ1-1; V gene: TRBV12-3/TRBV12-4